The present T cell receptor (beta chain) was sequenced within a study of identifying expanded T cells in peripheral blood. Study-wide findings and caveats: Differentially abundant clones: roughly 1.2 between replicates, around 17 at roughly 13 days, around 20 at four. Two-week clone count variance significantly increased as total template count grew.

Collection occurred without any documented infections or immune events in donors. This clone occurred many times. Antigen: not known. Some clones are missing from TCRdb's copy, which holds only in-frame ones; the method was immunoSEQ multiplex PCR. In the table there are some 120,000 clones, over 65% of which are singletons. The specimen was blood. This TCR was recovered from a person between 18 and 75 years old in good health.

CDR3 coding DNA: TGTGCCTGGAGTTTAACAACAGGGTCTGGCTACACCTTC. It is translated as CAWSLTTGSGYTF. The chain links TRBV30 to TRBJ1-2; tentative D call: TRBD1 (6 bases). The germline V gene has CDR1 GTSNPN and CDR2 SVGIG (reference sequence). The CDR3 sequence is 13 residues long. Trimming took off 2 bases at V and 7 bases at J, with 14 bases between the two ends. Variable domain in full (rest from reference TRBV30 and TRBJ1-2): SQTIHQWPATLVQPVGSPLSLECTVEGTSNPNLYWYRQAAGRGLQLLFYSVGIGQISSEVPQNLSASRPQDRQFILSSKKLLLSDSGFYLCAWSLTTGSGYTFGSGTRLTVV.